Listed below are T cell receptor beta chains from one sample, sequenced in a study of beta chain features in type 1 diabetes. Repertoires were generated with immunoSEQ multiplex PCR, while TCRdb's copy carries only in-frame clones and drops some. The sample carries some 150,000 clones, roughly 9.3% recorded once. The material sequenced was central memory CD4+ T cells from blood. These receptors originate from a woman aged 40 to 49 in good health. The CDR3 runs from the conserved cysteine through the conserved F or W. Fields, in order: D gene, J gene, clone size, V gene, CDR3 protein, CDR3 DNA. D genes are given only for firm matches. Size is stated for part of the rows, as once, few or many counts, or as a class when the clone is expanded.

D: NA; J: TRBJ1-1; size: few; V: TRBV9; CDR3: CASSGGLIDTEAFF; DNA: TGTGCCAGCAGCGGAGGGCTGATCGACACTGAAGCTTTCTTT
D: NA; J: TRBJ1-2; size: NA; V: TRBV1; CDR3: CTSSQSGQFYGYTF; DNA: TGCACCAGCAGCCAATCGGGACAGTTCTATGGCTACACCTTC
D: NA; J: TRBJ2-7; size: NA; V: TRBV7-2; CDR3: CASSLSHRGGAQQYF; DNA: TGTGCCAGCAGCTTGAGTCACAGGGGGGGGGCGCAGCAGTACTTC
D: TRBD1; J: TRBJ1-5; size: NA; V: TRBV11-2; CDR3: CASSLDGQGTQPQHF; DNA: TGTGCCAGCAGCTTAGATGGACAGGGTACTCAGCCCCAGCATTTT
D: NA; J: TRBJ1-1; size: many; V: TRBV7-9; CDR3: CASSLRRGSMNTEAFF; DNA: TGTGCCAGCAGCTTGCGGAGGGGATCCATGAACACTGAAGCTTTCTTT
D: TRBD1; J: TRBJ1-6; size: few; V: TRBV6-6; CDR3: CASSPDRVGSPLHF; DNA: TGTGCCAGCAGCCCCGACAGGGTGGGGTCACCCCTCCACTTT
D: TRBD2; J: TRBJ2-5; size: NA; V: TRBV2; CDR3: CASRGLAGGQETQYF; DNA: TGTGCCAGCAGGGGACTAGCGGGGGGGCAAGAGACCCAGTACTTC
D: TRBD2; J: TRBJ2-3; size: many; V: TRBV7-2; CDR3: CASSFRGAGDGGQYF; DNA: TGTGCCAGCAGCTTCAGGGGAGCGGGGGACGGTGGGCAGTATTTT
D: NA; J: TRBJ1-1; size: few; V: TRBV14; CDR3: CASSQARGNTEAFF; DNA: TGTGCCAGCAGCCAAGCCAGGGGTAACACTGAAGCTTTCTTT
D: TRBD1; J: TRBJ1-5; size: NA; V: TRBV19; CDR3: CASSIRTGGSLRNQPQHF; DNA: TGTGCCAGTAGTATAAGGACAGGGGGCTCTTTAAGGAATCAGCCCCAGCATTTT
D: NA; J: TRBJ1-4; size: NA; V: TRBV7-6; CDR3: CASSPGQHKGANEKLFF; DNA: TGTGCCAGCAGCCCCGGTCAACACAAGGGGGCTAATGAAAAACTGTTTTTT
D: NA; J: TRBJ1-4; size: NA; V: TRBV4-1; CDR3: CASSQDRGTGEKLFF; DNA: TGCGCCAGCAGCCAAGACCGGGGGACGGGGGAAAAACTGTTTTTT
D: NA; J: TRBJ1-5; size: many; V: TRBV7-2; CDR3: CASSPDKNQPQHF; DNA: TGTGCCAGCAGCCCGGACAAGAATCAGCCCCAGCATTTT
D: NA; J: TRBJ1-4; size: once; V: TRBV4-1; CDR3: CASSPGGSGEKLFF; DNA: TGCGCCAGCAGCCCGGGGGGGTCGGGAGAAAAACTGTTTTTT
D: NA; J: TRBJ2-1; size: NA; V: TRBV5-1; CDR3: CASSLPVYNEQFF; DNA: TGCGCCAGCAGCTTGCCGGTATACAATGAGCAGTTCTTC
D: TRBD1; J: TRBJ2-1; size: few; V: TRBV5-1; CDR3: CASSLDRGRYNEQFF; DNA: TGCGCCAGCAGCTTGGACAGGGGCAGGTACAATGAGCAGTTCTTC
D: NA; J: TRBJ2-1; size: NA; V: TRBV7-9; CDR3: CASSLASIYGGLRNEQFF; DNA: TGTGCCAGCAGCTTAGCGTCCATTTACGGGGGGCTGAGGAATGAGCAGTTCTTC
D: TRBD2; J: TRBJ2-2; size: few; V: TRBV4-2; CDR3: CASSQDFYASGRISNTGELFF; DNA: TGTGCCAGCAGCCAAGATTTCTACGCTAGCGGGAGGATCTCGAACACCGGGGAGCTGTTTTTT
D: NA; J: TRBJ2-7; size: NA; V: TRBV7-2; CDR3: CASSEGQLGSYEQYF; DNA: TGTGCCAGCAGCGAAGGACAGCTCGGCTCCTACGAGCAGTACTTC
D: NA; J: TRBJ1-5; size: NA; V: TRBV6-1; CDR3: CASSVSGNQPQHF; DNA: TGTGCCAGCAGTGTGTCTGGCAATCAGCCCCAGCATTTT
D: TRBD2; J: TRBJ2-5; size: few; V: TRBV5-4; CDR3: CASSLAQGTSGSETQYF; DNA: TGTGCCAGCAGCTTGGCCCAGGGGACTAGCGGGAGTGAGACCCAGTACTTC
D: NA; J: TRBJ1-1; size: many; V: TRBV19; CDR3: CANQRRGLNTEAFF; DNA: TGTGCCAACCAAAGGCGGGGCCTGAACACTGAAGCTTTCTTT
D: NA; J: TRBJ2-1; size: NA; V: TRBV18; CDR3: CASSPSEALEQFF; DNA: TGTGCCAGCTCACCATCCGAGGCACTCGAGCAGTTCTTC
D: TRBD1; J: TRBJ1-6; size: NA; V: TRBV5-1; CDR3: CASSPGQGGSNSPLHF; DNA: TGCGCCAGCAGCCCGGGACAGGGGGGTTCTAATTCACCCCTCCACTTT
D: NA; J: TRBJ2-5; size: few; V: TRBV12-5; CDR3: CASGSGQGQETQYF; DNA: NA
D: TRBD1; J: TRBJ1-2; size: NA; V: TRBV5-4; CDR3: CASSSWDRDGYTF; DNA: TGTGCCAGCAGCTCCTGGGACAGGGATGGCTACACCTTC
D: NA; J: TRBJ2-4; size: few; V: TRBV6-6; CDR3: CASSFREVGNIQYF; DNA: TGTGCCAGCAGTTTCAGGGAGGTTGGAAACATTCAGTACTTC
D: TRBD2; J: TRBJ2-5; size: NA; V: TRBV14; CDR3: CASSQGNSGGTETQYF; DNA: TGTGCCAGCAGCCAAGGAAACAGCGGGGGGACTGAGACCCAGTACTTC
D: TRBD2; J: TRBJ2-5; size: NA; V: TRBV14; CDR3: CASSPGLAGGLGTQYF; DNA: TGTGCCAGCAGCCCCGGACTAGCGGGGGGGCTGGGGACCCAGTACTTC
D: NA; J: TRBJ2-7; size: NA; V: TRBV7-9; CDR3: CASSLFMLGSSYEQYF; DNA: TGTGCCAGCAGCTTATTCATGCTGGGCTCCTCCTACGAGCAGTACTTC
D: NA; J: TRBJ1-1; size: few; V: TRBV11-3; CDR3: CASSGQPGDTEAFF; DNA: TGTGCCAGCAGCGGTCAGCCGGGAGACACTGAAGCTTTCTTT
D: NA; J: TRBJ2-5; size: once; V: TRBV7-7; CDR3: CASSPRDPETQYF; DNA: TGTGCCAGCAGCCCCAGGGATCCGGAGACCCAGTACTTC
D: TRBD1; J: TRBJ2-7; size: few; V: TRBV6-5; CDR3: CASSITGQGGHEQYF; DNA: TGTGCCAGCAGTATCACGGGACAGGGAGGCCACGAGCAGTACTTC
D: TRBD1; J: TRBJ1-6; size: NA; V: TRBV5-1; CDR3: CASSLEGQVNSYNSPLHF; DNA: TGCGCCAGCAGCTTGGAGGGACAGGTCAACTCCTATAATTCACCCCTCCACTTT
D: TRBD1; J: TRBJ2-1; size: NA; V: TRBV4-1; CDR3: CASSQVLGPGGNEQFF; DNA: TGCGCCAGCAGCCAAGTTTTGGGACCAGGGGGCAATGAGCAGTTCTTC
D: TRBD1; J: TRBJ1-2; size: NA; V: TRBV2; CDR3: CASSQGQGANYGYTF; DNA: TGTGCCAGCAGCCAAGGACAGGGGGCTAACTATGGCTACACCTTC
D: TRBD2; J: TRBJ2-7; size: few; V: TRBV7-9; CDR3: CASSFGSGGSSYEQYF; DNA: TGTGCCAGCAGCTTCGGTAGCGGGGGATCATCCTACGAGCAGTACTTC
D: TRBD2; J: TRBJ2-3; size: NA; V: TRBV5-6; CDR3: CASSRSGGATDTQYF; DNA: TGTGCCAGCAGCCGTAGCGGGGGGGCAACGGATACGCAGTATTTT
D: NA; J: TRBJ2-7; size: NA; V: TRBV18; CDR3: CASSPASYEQYF; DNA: TGTGCCAGCTCACCGGCATCCTACGAGCAGTACTTC
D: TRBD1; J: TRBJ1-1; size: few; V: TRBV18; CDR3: CASSPGQGAFAEAFF; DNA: TGTGCCAGCTCACCCGGACAGGGGGCGTTTGCTGAAGCTTTCTTT
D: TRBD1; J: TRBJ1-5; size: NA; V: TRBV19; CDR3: CASSVQGWGGQPQHF; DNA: TGTGCCAGTAGTGTACAGGGGTGGGGCGGTCAGCCCCAGCATTTT
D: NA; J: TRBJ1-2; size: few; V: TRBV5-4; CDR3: CASRFTKSGYYGYTF; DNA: TGTGCCAGCCGGTTTACTAAATCAGGGTACTATGGCTACACCTTC
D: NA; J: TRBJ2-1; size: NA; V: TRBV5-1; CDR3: CASSLGGYNEQFF; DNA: TGCGCCAGCAGCCTCGGAGGGTACAATGAGCAGTTCTTC
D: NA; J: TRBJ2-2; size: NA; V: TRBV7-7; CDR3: CASALRAAGELFF; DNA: TGTGCCAGCGCCCTCCGCGCCGCCGGGGAGCTGTTTTTT
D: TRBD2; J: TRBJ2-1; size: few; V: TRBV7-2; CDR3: CASSLAGEGEQFF; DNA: TGTGCCAGCAGCTTAGCGGGGGAGGGTGAGCAGTTCTTC